The clone carrying this T cell receptor beta chain was counted a few times. Trimming took 2 bases from V and 0 from J; bases not matched to a gene: 6. Germline values: CDR1 SGHTA, CDR2 FQGTGA. CDR3 length: 17 residues. The sample belongs to a study of blood T cell repertoires in COVID-19. Study overall: Collection of acute and convalescent COVID-19 samples took place in the United States, Italy and Spain. Sources were T cells, B-cell-depleted T cells, or PBMCs; the material itself was cDNA or gDNA.

The repertoire was sequenced with immunoSEQ multiplex PCR; TCRdb's copy has only in-frame clones and lacks some. The table has about 270,000 clones, 81% seen once. This chain connects TRBV7-3 to TRBJ2-2, with 7 positions matching TRBD1. The origin of this receptor is an older woman with active or convalescent COVID-19. The sequencing sample was made of peripheral blood. In nucleotides, the CDR3 is TGTGCCAGCAGCTTATCTGCGACAGGGACGAACACCGGGGAGCTGTTTTTT. Amino acids: CASSLSATGTNTGELFF.